This T cell receptor beta chain was captured by sequencing in a study of cytomegalovirus exposure and HLA in healthy donors. Study-level background: Per a later analysis, the approximately 600 first-cohort and 120 validation repertoires shared one platform. The study, taken as a whole, reports: Rarity marked most TCR sequences, yet some public TCRs occurred in many donors.

With regard to this clone: The antigen is not known.

Sequencing used immunoSEQ multiplex PCR; TCRdb keeps in-frame clones, though not all of them. The sample has about 120,000 clones, roughly 89% seen once. The ends were cut back, 0 bases at V and 5 bases at J, with 8 bases in the middle. The germline V gene encodes CDR1 SGHRS and CDR2 YFSETQ. This CDR3 is 13 amino acids long. The J gene is TRBJ2-5, the V gene TRBV5-1; D perhaps matches TRBD2 (6 bases). Material for sequencing was PBMCs. The sequence was obtained from a woman aged 18-30 years in good health and CMV-seronegative. The CDR3 sequence: CASSLGLGETQYF. CDR3 DNA sequence: TGCGCCAGCAGCTTGGGACTAGGGGAGACCCAGTACTTC.